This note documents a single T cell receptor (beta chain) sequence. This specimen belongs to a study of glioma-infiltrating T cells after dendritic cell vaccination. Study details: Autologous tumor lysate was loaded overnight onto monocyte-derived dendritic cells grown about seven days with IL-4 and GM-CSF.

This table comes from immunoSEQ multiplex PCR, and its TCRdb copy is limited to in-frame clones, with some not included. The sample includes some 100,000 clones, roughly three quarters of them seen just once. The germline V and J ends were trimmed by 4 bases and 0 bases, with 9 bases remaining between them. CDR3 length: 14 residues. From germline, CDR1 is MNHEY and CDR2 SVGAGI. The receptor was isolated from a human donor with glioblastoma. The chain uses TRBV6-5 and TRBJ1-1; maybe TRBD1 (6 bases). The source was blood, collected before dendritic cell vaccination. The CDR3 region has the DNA TGTGCCAGCAGTTCCGACAGGATGAACACTGAAGCTTTCTTT. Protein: CASSSDRMNTEAFF.